This T cell receptor (beta chain) was observed in a study of blood T cell repertoires in COVID-19. Sequencing was performed with immunoSEQ multiplex PCR; in TCRdb, only in-frame clones are kept and a portion is missing. The table includes some 93,000 clones, approximately 84% detected once. Trimming pared 8 bases from V and 1 base from J, leaving 15 bases between. Germline V gene sequence: CDR1 MDHEN, CDR2 SYDVKM. The CDR3 runs 14 residues. Sequenced material: peripheral blood. The V call is TRBV28, the J call TRBJ2-7, with TRBD1 as a possible D gene (6 bases). This clonotype was sampled from a man in his 70s with acute or convalescent COVID-19. In DNA form, the CDR3 reads TGTGCCAGCTCCGGGACACCTCGATCCTACGAGCAGTACTTC. This sequence encodes CASSGTPRSYEQYF.